This TCR beta chain was sequenced during a study of cytomegalovirus exposure and HLA in healthy donors. To note about this clone: Its specificity is not known.

The PCR was carried out with 60 Vbeta primers and 13 Jbeta primers. Profiling relied on immunoSEQ multiplex PCR, and the TCRdb table lists in-frame clones only, not all of them. The table includes some 210,000 clones, about 85% detected once. Trimming removed 1 base from V and 0 bases from J, with 10 bases in between. The CDR3 spans 16 residues. Looked up from germline, CDR1 is MDHEN and CDR2 is SYDVKM. Study-wide points: Several V segments, TRBV6-2 and TRBV6-3 among them, could not be told apart and were dropped.

The TCR comes from a woman between 50 and 59 years old in good health and CMV-seropositive. The sample consisted of PBMCs. This rearrangement joins TRBV28 to TRBJ1-5, with D possibly being TRBD1 (5 bases). DNA for the CDR3: TGTGCCAGCAGTTTATTGGGGGGATATAGCAATCAGCCCCAGCATTTT. Protein sequence: CASSLLGGYSNQPQHF.